One and the same sample provided the 17 T cell receptor beta chains below, sequenced in a study of breast tumors, draining lymph nodes, adjacent tissues. TCRdb redid the calling of the multiplex PCR reads with MiXCR, one entry per CDR3 protein. The sample comprises over 130,000 distinct CDR3 sequences, 30% to 35% of which are singletons, and under 2.5% rests with the top ten. Axillary draining lymph nodes of breast cancer patients supplied the node samples. Material: axillary lymph node tissue. The receptors stem from a female donor with breast cancer. Some clones in this sample may be carry-over from other donors' samples.

This clonotype appeared a few times. This may stem from a read error, because a much larger clone lies one nucleotide away. The J gene is TRBJ1-2, the V gene TRBV5-6, with D unresolved. Germline loops: CDR1 SGHDT, CDR2 YYEEEE. Trimming pared 0 bases from V and 4 bases from J, leaving 10 bases between. This CDR3 is built from 14 residues. CDR3 sequence (DNA): TGTGCCAGCAGCTTGGCCCAGGCATTCTATGGCTACACCTTC. Amino acids: CASSLAQAFYGYTF.

The rearrangement links TRBV6-2 or TRBV6-3 to TRBJ2-1, with D possibly TRBD2 on 5 matching bases. The CDR3 consists of 15 residues. CDR1 MNHEY and CDR2 SVGEGT come from the germline V gene. The V and J ends lost 0 bases and 7 bases respectively, with 13 bases between them. The CDR3 region has the DNA TGTGCCAGCAGTTACTCGTTAACTAGTCGGAATGAGCAGTTCTTC. Translated: CASSYSLTSRNEQFF.

This clonotype was counted only a few times. Written as DNA, the CDR3 is TGCGCCAGCAGCCAAGATCCGAACCCCGCAGGGTTCACTGAAGCTTTCTTT. It yields the protein CASSQDPNPAGFTEAFF. V is TRBV4-1 and J is TRBJ1-1; a possible D gene is TRBD1 (5 bases). Looked up from germline, CDR1 is MGHRA and CDR2 is YSYEKL. This CDR3 spans 17 amino acids. The ends were cut back, 0 bases at V and 4 bases at J, with 18 bases in the middle.

V usage is TRBV10-1 and J usage is TRBJ2-2, with D perhaps being TRBD1 or TRBD2 (5 bases each). Germline V gene data show CDR1 as WNHNN and CDR2 as SYGVQD (reference sequence). V was trimmed by 5 bases and J by 6 bases, leaving 13 bases between them. The CDR3 length is 14 residues. CDR3 amino acids: CASSTGARSGELFF. The DNA of the CDR3 is TGCGCCAGCAGTACCGGGGCGCGATCCGGGGAGCTGTTTTTT.

This clonotype has ten or more counts. The V call is TRBV2, the J call TRBJ1-5; D possibly corresponds to TRBD1 (6 bases). The CDR3 has 13 residues. CDR1 is SNHLY, CDR2 FYNNEI, per germline. Trimming took 6 bases from V and 7 from J, leaving 13 bases between them. CDR3 DNA: TGTGCCAGCAGCGAGGGGGGTCAGCAGCCCCAGCATTTT. It is translated as CASSEGGQQPQHF.

This clonotype showed up just once. This chain connects TRBV20-1 to TRBJ1-1; 8 bases match TRBD1. This CDR3 spans 15 amino acids. Germline V gene lookup returns CDR1 DFQATT and CDR2 SNEGSKA (reference sequence). Germline trimming cut 6 bases from V and 1 base from J; bases unmatched to any gene: 10. Here the CDR3 DNA reads TGCAGTGCGGGGAGACAGGGGACACAGAACACTGAAGCTTTCTTT. Its translation is CSAGRQGTQNTEAFF.

In this sample, this clonotype turned up many times. This rearrangement joins TRBV5-1 to TRBJ2-7; D possibly matches TRBD1 or TRBD2 (6 bases each). V lost 5 bases to trimming and J lost 7 bases, with 22 bases between them. CDR1 and CDR2 from the germline V gene are SGHRS and YFSETQ. The CDR3 runs 15 residues. CDR3: CASRETGGTVGEQYF. The CDR3 nucleotides read TGCGCCAGCAGGGAGACCGGGGGCACAGTTGGTGAGCAGTACTTC.

Regarding this clonotype: This clone may be a read error of a much larger clone one base away. The conserved phenylalanine or tryptophan normally closing the CDR3 is absent here, so this likely arose from a read error. The chain uses TRBV6-4 and TRBJ1-6; maybe TRBD1 (6 bases). This CDR3 has 16 residues. CDR1 and CDR2 (germline): MRHNA, SNTAGT. The CDR3 nucleotides are TGTGCCAGCAGTCACTCATGGGGGGCAGGTAATTCACCCCTCCACCTT. This translates into CASSHSWGAGNSPLHL.

V and J are TRBV14 and TRBJ1-2; D is unclear. The CDR3 loop spans 15 amino acids. CDR1 is SGHDN, CDR2 FVKESK, per germline. V gave up 4 bases and J gave up 13 bases, with 25 bases separating them. In DNA, the CDR3 is TGTGCCAGCAGCCCCGACGGCTCGCAGTCCGTGATCCCCACCTTC. As protein: CASSPDGSQSVIPTF.

This clonotype was observed a few times. A junction boundary mismatches the germline segment, possibly from a read error. The V call is TRBV6-5, the J call TRBJ2-1; TRBD1 agrees at 7 bases. The germline gives CDR1 MNHEY, CDR2 SVGAGI. This CDR3 has 16 amino acids. The CDR3 loop is CASSITGTVDYNEQLF. The CDR3 DNA follows: TGTGCCAGCAGTATAACCGGGACAGTCGACTACAATGAGCAGCTCTTC.

This clonotype was seen many times. This CDR3 reads CASRRQDEKLFF. CDR3 sequence (DNA): TGTGCCAGCAGAAGACAGGATGAAAAACTGTTTTTT. The chain has TRBV6-6 and TRBJ1-4; the D gene is possibly TRBD1 (6 bases). CDR1 MNHNY and CDR2 SVGAGI come from the germline V gene (reference sequence). The CDR3 extends over 12 amino acids. V shed 6 bases and J shed 6 bases, with 8 bases lying between them.

This clonotype has a handful of counts. A much larger clone is a single base away; this may be a read error. Here the CDR3 omits its conserved ending phenylalanine or tryptophan, so a read error is the likely source. DNA for the CDR3: TGTGCCAGTAGTACACCACAGGGGATCGAAGGGGATGGCTACACCTCC. Its translation is CASSTPQGIEGDGYTS. The chain couples TRBV19 to TRBJ1-2; 7 nucleotides agree with TRBD1. The CDR3 runs to 16 residues. Germline CDR1 is LNHDA and CDR2 is SQIVND (reference sequence). V lost 4 bases, J lost 6 bases, and 14 bases stayed unmatched.

The sample holds many counts of this clonotype. V gene TRBV6-6 combines with J gene TRBJ1-2; a weak D match, TRBD1 (6 bases). CDR1 and CDR2 (germline): MNHNY, SVGAGI (reference sequence). Trimming stripped 7 bases from V and 4 bases from J, with 13 bases between. The CDR3 loop spans 13 amino acids. CDR3 coding DNA: TGTGCCAGCACCACCGACAGGTCCTATGGCTACACCTTC. Translated: CASTTDRSYGYTF.

This clonotype appeared once. V is TRBV6-6 and J is TRBJ1-1; 7 nucleotides line up with TRBD1. This CDR3 spans 14 amino acids. Per germline, CDR1 MNHNY and CDR2 SVGAGI (reference sequence). Unmatched junction bases numbered 8, after V lost 6 bases and J lost 4 bases. The chain's CDR3 is CASREGGGATEAFF. The CDR3 DNA reads TGTGCCAGCAGAGAAGGGGGCGGGGCCACTGAAGCTTTCTTT.

This clonotype has ten or more counts. The rearrangement links TRBV6-5 to TRBJ1-6; D is uncertain. V was clipped by 0 bases and J by 9 bases, with 15 bases between them. From germline, CDR1 is MNHEY and CDR2 SVGAGI. The CDR3 length is 16 residues. The CDR3 region is CASSYSRPLVGSPLHF. DNA of the CDR3: TGTGCCAGCAGTTACTCGAGGCCTTTAGTCGGTTCACCCCTCCACTTT.

This clonotype was counted at least ten times. The chain uses TRBV5-1 and TRBJ2-7; 14 positions agree with TRBD2. This CDR3 has 16 residues. V shed 2 bases, J shed 7 bases, and the junction held 8 bases outside the gene matches. In germline, CDR1 is SGHRS, CDR2 YFSETQ. The CDR3 bases are TGCGCCAGCAGCTTACCCGGACTAGCGGGGGGCCATGAGCAGTACGTC. Amino acids: CASSLPGLAGGHEQYV.

This clonotype was found many times. V gene TRBV20-1 combines with J gene TRBJ2-5; D gene unclear. Trimming took off 6 bases at V and 2 bases at J, with 13 bases between the two ends. The CDR3 has 13 amino acids. Germline V gene data show CDR1 as DFQATT and CDR2 as SNEGSKA (reference sequence). The DNA for the CDR3 is TGCAGTGCCGGACCGGGTGGGCAAGAGACCCAGTACTTC. This sequence encodes CSAGPGGQETQYF.